This passage covers 17 T cell receptor beta chains from one sample sequenced in a study of blood T cell repertoires in COVID-19. Clones were sequenced by immunoSEQ multiplex PCR, and TCRdb holds only the in-frame ones, with some missing. The sample contains 490,000 or so clones, approximately 90% of which appear only once. Specimen: PBMCs or T cells enriched from blood (not recorded which). The receptors stem from a woman aged 60-75 years who had recovered from COVID-19.

The V gene is TRBV15, the J gene TRBJ1-2; D possibly corresponds to TRBD1 (5 bases). The CDR3 loop spans 13 amino acids. Germline V lookup: CDR1 LNHNV, CDR2 YYDKDF (reference sequence). Trimming removed 5 bases from V and 2 bases from J, with 9 bases in between. The CDR3 is CATSLDSNYGYTF. The CDR3 nucleotides read TGTGCCACCAGCCTAGACAGCAACTATGGCTACACCTTC.

The chain recombines TRBV2 with TRBJ1-6; 7 bases align to TRBD1. Looked up from germline, CDR1 is SNHLY and CDR2 is FYNNEI. J was trimmed by 9 bases and V by 8 bases; bases with no gene match: 4. This CDR3 is 12 amino acids long. The CDR3 protein is CASRQGVSPLHF. CDR3 nucleotide sequence: TGTGCCAGCCGACAGGGAGTTTCACCCCTCCACTTT.

This clone was counted between two and nine times. The genes are TRBV4-1 and TRBJ1-2; TRBD1 aligns across 10 bases. This CDR3 contains 17 residues. From germline, CDR1 is MGHRA and CDR2 YSYEKL. The V segment lost 2 bases and the J segment 4 bases; nucleotides outside the gene matches: 10. The CDR3 DNA reads as TGCGCCAGCAGCCAACCCCGGGACAGGGGAGAAACCTATGGCTACACCTTC. Amino acid sequence: CASSQPRDRGETYGYTF.

This clone was counted only a few times. The chain has TRBV19 and TRBJ2-1; the D gene is possibly TRBD1 (5 bases). The CDR3 runs 17 residues. Germline loops: CDR1 LNHDA, CDR2 SQIVND (reference sequence). V lost 0 bases to trimming and J lost 4 bases, with 16 bases between them. CDR3 nucleotides: TGTGCCAGTAGTATAGATGGGCTCCCAGGGATGTACAATGAGCAGTTCTTC. It is translated as CASSIDGLPGMYNEQFF.

V usage is TRBV5-1 and J usage is TRBJ2-1; tentatively, D is TRBD2 (6 bases). The CDR3 runs 13 residues. The V end was cut by 8 bases, the J end by 5 bases, with 14 bases between. Germline values: CDR1 SGHRS, CDR2 YFSETQ. Here the CDR3 reads CASGGRVDNEQFF. CDR3 DNA: TGCGCCAGTGGAGGGCGGGTGGACAATGAGCAGTTCTTC.

The J gene is TRBJ2-7, the V gene TRBV5-1; D is unclear. V gave up 8 bases and J gave up 4 bases, with 10 bases separating them. The germline CDR1 and CDR2 sequences are SGHRS and YFSETQ. The CDR3 has 11 amino acids. The CDR3 sequence: CASSTEYEQYF. The DNA of the CDR3 is TGCGCCAGTAGTACGGAGTACGAGCAGTACTTC.

V gene TRBV5-5 combines with J gene TRBJ2-5; 7 nucleotides match TRBD1. In germline, CDR1 is SGHKS, CDR2 YYEKEE (reference sequence). Germline trimming cut 5 bases from V and 2 bases from J; bases unmatched to any gene: 9. CDR3 length: 15 residues. The CDR3 bases are TGTGCCAGCAGACAGGGGCCCACCGATCAAGAGACCCAGTACTTC. It translates to CASRQGPTDQETQYF. Using reference TRBV5-5 and TRBJ2-5 for the parts outside the CDR3, the full variable domain is DAGVTQSPTHLIKTRGQQVTLRCSPISGHKSVSWYQQVLGQGPQFIFQYYEKEERGRGNFPDRFSARQFPNYSSELNVNALLLGDSALYLCASRQGPTDQETQYFGPGTRLLVL.

The CDR3 nucleotides are TGTGCCAGCAGCTCGACACCGTATCAAAACACCATATATTTT. Protein product: CASSSTPYQNTIYF. The chain carries TRBV13 and TRBJ1-3; D not certain. The germline V and J ends were trimmed by 4 bases and 6 bases, with 13 bases remaining between them. Germline V lookup: CDR1 PRHDT, CDR2 FYEKMQ (reference sequence). This CDR3 has 14 amino acids. Looking up the rest from reference TRBV13 and TRBJ1-3 gives the full variable domain: AAGVIQSPRHLIKEKRETATLKCYPIPRHDTVYWYQQGPGQDPQFLISFYEKMQSDKGSIPDRFSAQQFSDYHSELNMSSLELGDSALYFCASSSTPYQNTIYFGEGSWLTVV.

The chain combines TRBV19 with TRBJ1-1; 8 nucleotides agree with TRBD1. V gave up 7 bases and J gave up 2 bases; unmatched junction bases: 6. The CDR3 is made up of 14 amino acids. Per germline, CDR1 LNHDA and CDR2 SQIVND (reference sequence). The CDR3 spells CASTEQGANTEAFF. The DNA of the CDR3 is TGTGCCAGTACCGAGCAGGGGGCAAACACTGAAGCTTTCTTT.

The chain uses TRBV3-1 (or the pseudogene TRBV3-2) and TRBJ2-2; TRBD2 matches at 10 bases. Per germline, CDR1 LGHDT and CDR2 YNNKEL (reference sequence). This CDR3 comprises 17 residues. The trim removed 0 bases at V and 4 bases at J, leaving 5 bases unmatched. The CDR3 reads CASSQDLRTSGTGELFF. The CDR3 coding sequence is TGTGCCAGCAGCCAAGATTTGAGGACTAGCGGCACCGGGGAGCTGTTTTTT.

This clone was detected only a few times. The chain links TRBV11-2 to TRBJ2-7; no reliable D call. Trimming left V 5 bases short and J 3 bases short, with 11 bases between. Germline-derived CDR1 and CDR2 are SGHAT and FQNNGV. The CDR3 loop spans 13 amino acids. CDR3 protein: CASSLGRFYEQYV. Written as DNA, the CDR3 is TGTGCCAGCAGCCTCGGCAGGTTCTACGAGCAGTACGTC.

This rearrangement joins TRBV18 to TRBJ1-1, with D tentatively TRBD1 (6 bases). Trimming left V 8 bases short and J 2 bases short, with 12 bases between. Looked up from germline, CDR1 is KGHSH and CDR2 is LQKENI. The CDR3 sequence is 13 residues long. In DNA, the CDR3 is TGTGCCAGCAACCTACAGGGAAACACTGAAGCTTTCTTT. Translating gives CASNLQGNTEAFF.

The chain is built from TRBV28 and TRBJ1-5, with 7 bases aligning to TRBD1. Germline trimming cut 6 bases from V and 2 bases from J; bases unmatched to any gene: 10. Per the germline V gene, CDR1 is MDHEN and CDR2 is SYDVKM. The CDR3 loop spans 16 amino acids. For the CDR3, the DNA is TGTGCCAGCAGAAACCGGGACAGCCTGGGCAATCAGCCCCAGCATTTT. This encodes CASRNRDSLGNQPQHF.

This sequence joins TRBV30 and TRBJ2-2; 9 nucleotides align to TRBD1. J lost 2 bases, V lost 3 bases, and 16 bases had no gene match. The CDR3 runs 19 residues. Germline CDR1 is GTSNPN and CDR2 is SVGIG (reference sequence). The CDR3 protein is CAWSAGTGIFLKNTGELFF. The CDR3 nucleotides are TGTGCCTGGAGCGCCGGGACAGGGATTTTTTTGAAAAACACCGGGGAGCTGTTTTTT.

The V gene is TRBV6-5, the J gene TRBJ2-2, with D perhaps matching TRBD2 (6 bases). CDR3 length equals 15 residues. The germline gives CDR1 MNHEY, CDR2 SVGAGI. Trimming cost V 4 bases and J 7 bases, with 16 bases left between them. CDR3 sequence (DNA): TGTGCCAGCAGTTCTCAATACACCGGGGGCGGGGAGCTGTTTTTT. Protein sequence: CASSSQYTGGGELFF.

Turning to this clone: The same CDR3 can be traced to other DNA sequences in this sample. The chain has TRBV5-1 and TRBJ2-3, with D hard to call. V lost 0 bases, J lost 3 bases, and 8 bases lay in between. Germline CDR1 and CDR2: SGHRS and YFSETQ. The CDR3 sequence is 14 residues long. CDR3 sequence: CASSLAGSTDTQYF. DNA for the CDR3: TGCGCCAGCAGCTTGGCCGGTTCGACAGATACGCAGTATTTT. The entire variable domain, with the rest obtained from reference TRBV5-1 and TRBJ2-3, is as follows: KAGVTQTPRYLIKTRGQQVTLSCSPISGHRSVSWYQQTPGQGLQFLFEYFSETQRNKGNFPGRFSGRQFSNSRSEMNVSTLELGDSALYLCASSLAGSTDTQYFGPGTRLTVL.

The chain joins TRBV2 to TRBJ1-4, with D possibly TRBD1 on 6 matching bases. This CDR3 has 14 amino acids. Per the germline V gene, CDR1 is SNHLY and CDR2 is FYNNEI. Trimming took 4 bases from V and 7 from J, leaving 13 bases between them. Written as DNA, the CDR3 is TGTGCCAGCAGTGTACAGGGCTCCAGTGAAAAACTGTTTTTT. It encodes CASSVQGSSEKLFF.